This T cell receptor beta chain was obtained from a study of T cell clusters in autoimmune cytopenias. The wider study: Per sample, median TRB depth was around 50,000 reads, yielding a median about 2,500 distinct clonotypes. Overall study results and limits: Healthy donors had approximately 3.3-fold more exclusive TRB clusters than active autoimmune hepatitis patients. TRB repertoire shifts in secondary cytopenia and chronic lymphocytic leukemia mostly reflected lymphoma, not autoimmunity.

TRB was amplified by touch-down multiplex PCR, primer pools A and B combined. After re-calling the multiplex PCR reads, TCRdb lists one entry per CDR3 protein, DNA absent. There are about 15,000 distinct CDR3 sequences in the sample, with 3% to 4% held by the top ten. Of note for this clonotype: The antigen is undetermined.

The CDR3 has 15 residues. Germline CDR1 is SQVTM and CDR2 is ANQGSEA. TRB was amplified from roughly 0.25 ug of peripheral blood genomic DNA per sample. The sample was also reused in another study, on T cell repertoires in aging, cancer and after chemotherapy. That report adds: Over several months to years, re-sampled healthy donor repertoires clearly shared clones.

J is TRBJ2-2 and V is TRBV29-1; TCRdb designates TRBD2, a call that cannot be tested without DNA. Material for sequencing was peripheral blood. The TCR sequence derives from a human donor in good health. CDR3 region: CSGGLAGSLLVELFF.